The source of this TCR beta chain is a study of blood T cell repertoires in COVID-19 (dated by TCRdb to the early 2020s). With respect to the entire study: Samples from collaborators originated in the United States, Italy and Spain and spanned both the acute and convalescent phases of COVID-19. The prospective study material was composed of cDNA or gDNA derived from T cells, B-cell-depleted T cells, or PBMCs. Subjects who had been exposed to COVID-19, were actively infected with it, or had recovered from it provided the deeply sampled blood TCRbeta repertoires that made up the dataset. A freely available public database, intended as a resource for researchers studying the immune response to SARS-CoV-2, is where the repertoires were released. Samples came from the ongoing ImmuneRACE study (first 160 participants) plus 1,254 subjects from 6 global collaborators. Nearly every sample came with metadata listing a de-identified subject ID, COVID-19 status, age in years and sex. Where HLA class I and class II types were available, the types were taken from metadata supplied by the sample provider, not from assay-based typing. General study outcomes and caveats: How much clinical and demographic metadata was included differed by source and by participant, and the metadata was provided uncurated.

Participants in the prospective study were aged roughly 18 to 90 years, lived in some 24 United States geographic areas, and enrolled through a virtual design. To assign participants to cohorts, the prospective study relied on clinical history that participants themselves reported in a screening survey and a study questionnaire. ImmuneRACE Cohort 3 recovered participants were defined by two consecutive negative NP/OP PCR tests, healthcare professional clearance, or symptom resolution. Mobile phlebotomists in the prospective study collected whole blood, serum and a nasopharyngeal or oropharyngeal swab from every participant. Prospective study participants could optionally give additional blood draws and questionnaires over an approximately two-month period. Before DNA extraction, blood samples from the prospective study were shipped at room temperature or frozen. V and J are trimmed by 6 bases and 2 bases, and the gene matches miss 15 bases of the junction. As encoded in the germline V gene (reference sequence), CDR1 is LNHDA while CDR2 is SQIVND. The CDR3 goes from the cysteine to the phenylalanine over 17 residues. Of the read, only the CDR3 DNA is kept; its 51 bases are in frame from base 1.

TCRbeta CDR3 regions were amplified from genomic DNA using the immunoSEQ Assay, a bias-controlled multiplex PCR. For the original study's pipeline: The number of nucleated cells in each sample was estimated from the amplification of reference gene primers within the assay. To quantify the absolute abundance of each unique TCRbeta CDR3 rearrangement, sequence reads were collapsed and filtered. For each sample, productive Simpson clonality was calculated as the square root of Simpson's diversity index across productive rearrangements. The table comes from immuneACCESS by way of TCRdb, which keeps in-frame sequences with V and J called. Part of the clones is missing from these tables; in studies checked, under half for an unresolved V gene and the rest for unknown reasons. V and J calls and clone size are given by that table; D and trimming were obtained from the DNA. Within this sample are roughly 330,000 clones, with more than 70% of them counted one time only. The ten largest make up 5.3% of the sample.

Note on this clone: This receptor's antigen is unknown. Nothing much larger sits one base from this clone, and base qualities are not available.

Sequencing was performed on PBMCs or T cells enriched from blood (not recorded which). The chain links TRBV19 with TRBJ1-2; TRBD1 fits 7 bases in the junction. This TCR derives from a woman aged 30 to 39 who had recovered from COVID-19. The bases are TGTGCCAGTAGACCGATAACCCCCAGGGGGACGAACTATGGCTACACCTTC. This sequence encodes CASRPITPRGTNYGYTF.